This entry lists 3 T cell receptor beta chains sequenced from one sample in a study of chemoradiotherapy in HPV16-positive cancers. The protocol was immunoSEQ multiplex PCR, while the TCRdb copy is restricted to in-frame clones and leaves out a portion. Of 650 to 850 clones listed, around nine tenths are singletons. This material consisted of tumor tissue, taken from a patient who underwent chemoradiotherapy. The receptor source for this set is a human donor with HPV-associated anogenital cancer.

V gene TRBV27 combines with J gene TRBJ1-1; possible D gene TRBD1, 5 bases. Trimming pared 3 bases from V and 4 bases from J, leaving 15 bases between. The V gene's germline CDR1 is MNHEY and CDR2 SMNVEV (reference sequence). The CDR3 has 15 amino acids. The chain's CDR3 is CASSFGAPGATEAFF. CDR3 sequence (DNA): TGTGCCAGCAGTTTTGGGGCCCCCGGAGCCACTGAAGCTTTCTTT.

The chain joins TRBV29-1 to TRBJ2-3; 10 bases line up with TRBD2. Germline CDR1 reads SQVTM; CDR2 reads ANQGSEA. The CDR3 spans 13 residues. Trimming removed 2 bases from V and 9 bases from J; junction bases left unmatched: 5. CDR3 amino acids: CSVEYRTSGTQYF. CDR3 bases: TGCAGCGTTGAATATCGGACTAGCGGAACGCAGTATTTT.

This clone turned up a few times. The rearrangement uses TRBV28 and TRBJ2-3; D assignment may be TRBD1 or TRBD2 (5 bases each). Trimming cost V 2 bases and J 5 bases, with 11 bases left between them. This CDR3 has 14 amino acids. The V gene's germline CDR1 is MDHEN and CDR2 SYDVKM. CDR3 sequence (DNA): TGTGCCAGCAGTTTAGAGGGGCGGAGAGATACGCAGTATTTT. This codes for CASSLEGRRDTQYF.